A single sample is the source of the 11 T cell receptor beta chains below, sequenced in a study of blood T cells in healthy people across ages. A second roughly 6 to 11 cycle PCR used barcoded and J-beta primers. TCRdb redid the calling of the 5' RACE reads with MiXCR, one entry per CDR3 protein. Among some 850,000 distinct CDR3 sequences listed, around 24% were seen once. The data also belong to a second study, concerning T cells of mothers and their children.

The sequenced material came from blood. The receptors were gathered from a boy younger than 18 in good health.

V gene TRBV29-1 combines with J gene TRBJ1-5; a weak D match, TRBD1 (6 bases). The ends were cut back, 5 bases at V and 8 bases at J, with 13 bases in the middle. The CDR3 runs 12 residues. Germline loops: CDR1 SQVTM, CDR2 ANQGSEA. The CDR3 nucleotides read TGCAGCGTTACACAGGGTTTTGAGCCCCAGCATTTT. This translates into CSVTQGFEPQHF.

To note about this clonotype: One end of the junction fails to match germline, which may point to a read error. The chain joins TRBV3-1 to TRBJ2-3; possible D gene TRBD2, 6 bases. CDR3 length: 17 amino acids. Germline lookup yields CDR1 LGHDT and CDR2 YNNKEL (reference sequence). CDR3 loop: CASSQVSRVLATDTQYF. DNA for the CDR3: TGTGCCAGCAGTCAAGTCAGCAGGGTCCTAGCGACAGATACGCAGTATTTT.

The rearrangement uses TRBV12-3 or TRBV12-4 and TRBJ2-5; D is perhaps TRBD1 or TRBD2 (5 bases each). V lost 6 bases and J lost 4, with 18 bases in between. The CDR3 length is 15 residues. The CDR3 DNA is TGTGCCAGCAGAACCGGGACCGCGCAGGGAGAGACCCAGTACTTC. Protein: CASRTGTAQGETQYF.

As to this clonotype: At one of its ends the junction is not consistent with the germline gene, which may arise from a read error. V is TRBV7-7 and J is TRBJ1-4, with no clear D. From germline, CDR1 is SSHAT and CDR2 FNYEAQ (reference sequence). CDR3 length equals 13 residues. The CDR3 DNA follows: TGTGCTAGCAGCTTATACGCTAATGAAAAACTGTTTTTT. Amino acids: CASSLYANEKLFF. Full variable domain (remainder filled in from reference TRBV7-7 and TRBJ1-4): GAGVSQSPRYKVTKRGQDVTLRCDPISSHATLYWYQQALGQGPEFLTYFNYEAQPDKSGLPSDRFSAERPEGSISTLTIQRTEQRDSAMYRCASSLYANEKLFFGSGTQLSVL.

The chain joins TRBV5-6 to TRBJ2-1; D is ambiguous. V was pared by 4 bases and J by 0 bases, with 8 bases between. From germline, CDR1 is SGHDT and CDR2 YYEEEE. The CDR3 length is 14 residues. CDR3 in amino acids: CASSVRSSYNEQFF. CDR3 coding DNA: TGTGCCAGCAGCGTTCGGAGCTCCTACAATGAGCAGTTCTTC.

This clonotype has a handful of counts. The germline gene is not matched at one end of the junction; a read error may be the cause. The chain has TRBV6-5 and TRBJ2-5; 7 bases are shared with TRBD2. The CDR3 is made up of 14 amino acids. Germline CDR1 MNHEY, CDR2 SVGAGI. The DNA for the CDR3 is TGTGCCAGCAGCCCCGGGCCGAACGGGGGGACCCAGCACTTC. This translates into CASSPGPNGGTQHF.

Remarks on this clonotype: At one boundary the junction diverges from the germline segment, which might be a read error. CDR3 sequence (DNA): TGTGCCTGCAGCCAATACAATCAGCCCCAGCATTTT. Translated: CACSQYNQPQHF. The chain recombines TRBV5-8 with TRBJ1-5; no clear D gene. The CDR3 has 12 amino acids. Germline values: CDR1 SGHTS, CDR2 YDEGEE.

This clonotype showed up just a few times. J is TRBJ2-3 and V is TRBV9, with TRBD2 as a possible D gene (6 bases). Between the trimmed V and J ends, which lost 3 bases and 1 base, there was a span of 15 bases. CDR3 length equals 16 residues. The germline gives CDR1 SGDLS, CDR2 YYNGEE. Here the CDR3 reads CASSAPQGGGTDTQYF. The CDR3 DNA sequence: TGTGCCAGCAGCGCACCGCAGGGCGGGGGCACAGATACGCAGTATTTT.

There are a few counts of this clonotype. The CDR3 region has the DNA TGTGCCAGCAGCTTAGATCTAGGGACAGGGATCTCCTACGAGCAGTACTTC. This encodes CASSLDLGTGISYEQYF. The chain recombines TRBV11-2 with TRBJ2-7; 9 nucleotides line up with TRBD1. CDR3 length: 17 residues. CDR1 is SGHAT, CDR2 FQNNGV, per germline. Trimming took 0 bases from V and 0 from J; bases not matched to a gene: 6.

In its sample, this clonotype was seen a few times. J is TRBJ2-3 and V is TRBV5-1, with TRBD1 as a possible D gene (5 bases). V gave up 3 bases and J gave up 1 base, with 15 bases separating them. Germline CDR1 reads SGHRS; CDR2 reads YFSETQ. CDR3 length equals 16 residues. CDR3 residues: CASSSFRQSRTDTQYF. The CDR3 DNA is TGCGCCAGCAGCTCGTTCAGACAGAGCCGCACAGATACGCAGTATTTT.

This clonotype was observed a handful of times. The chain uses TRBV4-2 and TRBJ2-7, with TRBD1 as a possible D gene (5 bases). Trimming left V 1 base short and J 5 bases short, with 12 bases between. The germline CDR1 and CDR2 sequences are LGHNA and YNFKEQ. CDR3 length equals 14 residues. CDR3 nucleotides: TGTGCCAGCAGCCAAGTGTCAGGGATCAACGAGCAGTACTTC. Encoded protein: CASSQVSGINEQYF.